Each of the 21 T cell receptor beta chains below was sequenced from the same sample in a study of metastatic and nonmetastatic thyroid tumors. Using MiXCR, TCRdb re-called clones from the PCR reads. Among some 54,000 clones listed, approximately 17% were seen once. No patient received treatment before thyroid surgery. Sequencing was carried out using blood. These receptors were obtained from a female donor with papillary thyroid cancer or a benign thyroid nodule (not recorded which). Some clones in this sample may be carry-over from other donors' samples.

This clone was seen only a few times. The junction differs from germline at one of its ends, possibly a read error. V usage is TRBV7-3 and J usage is TRBJ1-2; D is perhaps TRBD1 (5 bases). CDR1 and CDR2 from the germline V gene are SGHTA and FQGTGA. The CDR3 sequence is 13 residues long. The CDR3 here is CAISLGDGYCYTF. CDR3 bases: TGTGCCATCAGCTTAGGGGACGGATATTGCTACACCTTC.

In this sample, this clone turned up many times. The gene calls are TRBV9 and TRBJ2-3, with TRBD1 matching over 8 bases. V lost 4 bases and J lost 7; bases outside the gene matches: 14. This CDR3 contains 16 residues. The germline V gene encodes CDR1 SGDLS and CDR2 YYNGEE. CDR3 amino acids: CASSRQSDRASNTQYF. The DNA of the CDR3 is TGTGCCAGCAGCCGACAGTCGGACAGGGCGAGTAATACGCAGTATTTT.

Many counts were recorded for this clone. The chain has TRBV20-1 and TRBJ1-2; D might be TRBD1 (5 bases). CDR1 and CDR2 from the germline V gene are DFQATT and SNEGSKA (reference sequence). CDR3 length: 12 amino acids. Between the trimmed V and J ends, which lost 1 base and 8 bases, there was a span of 11 bases. The CDR3 sequence is CSARGQSEGYTF. The CDR3 DNA is TGCAGTGCTAGAGGACAGTCGGAGGGCTACACCTTC.

Many counts were recorded for this clone. The chain uses TRBV12-3 or TRBV12-4 and TRBJ1-2, with D possibly being TRBD1 (5 bases). The CDR3 spans 13 residues. With 6 bases removed from V and 4 bases from J, the gap between germline ends came to 12 bases. In nucleotides, the CDR3 is TGTGCCAGCAGCCCGGACACCTTCTATGGCTACACCTTC. This gives the protein CASSPDTFYGYTF.

About this clone itself: The junction does not match germline at one end; this may be a read error. Other DNA sequences in the sample encode the same CDR3. The gene calls are TRBV20-1 and TRBJ2-2; D is uncertain. The CDR3 is 14 residues long. Germline V lookup: CDR1 DFQATT, CDR2 SNEGSKA (reference sequence). As DNA, the CDR3 is TGCAGCGCTAGAACTTTAGCTAACACCGGGGAGCTGTTTTTT. Its translation: CSARTLANTGELFF.

The rearrangement joins TRBV19 to TRBJ2-7; the D gene is possibly TRBD2 (5 bases). The CDR3 covers 11 residues. Germline V lookup: CDR1 LNHDA, CDR2 SQIVND (reference sequence). The V end lost 5 bases, the J end lost 7 bases, and 9 bases lay between the germline ends. The CDR3 sequence: CASSEGLEQYF. CDR3 bases: TGTGCCAGTAGTGAGGGCCTGGAGCAGTACTTC.

V usage is TRBV6-1 and J usage is TRBJ2-7; no firm D call. Germline-derived CDR1 and CDR2 are MNHNS and SASEGT. V was clipped by 7 bases and J by 4 bases, with 14 bases between them. This CDR3 region has 13 residues. The CDR3 protein is CASTMNAKYEQYF. The DNA for the CDR3 is TGTGCCAGCACAATGAATGCCAAATACGAGCAGTACTTC.

This clone was counted between two and nine times. The genes are TRBV6-1 and TRBJ2-3; 7 bases fit TRBD2. Per germline, CDR1 MNHNS and CDR2 SASEGT. CDR3 size: 17 residues. The V gene end was trimmed by 6 bases and the J gene end by 3 bases; junction bases not matched to a gene: 15. This chain's CDR3 is CASRKGLVCVETDTQYF. CDR3 DNA: TGTGCCAGCAGGAAAGGACTAGTGTGTGTCGAGACAGATACGCAGTATTTT.

On this clone: One end of the junction varies from germline; a read error may be responsible. The genes are TRBV6-1 and TRBJ2-7; 11 nucleotides agree with TRBD2. Germline loops: CDR1 MNHNS, CDR2 SASEGT. The CDR3 length is 15 residues. Here the CDR3 DNA reads TGTGCCAGCAGTGGGACTAGCGGGTACACCTACGATCAGTACTTC. Residues: CASSGTSGYTYDQYF.

This clone occurred many times. The rearrangement links TRBV9 to TRBJ1-4; weak D call: TRBD1 (6 bases). The CDR3 has 15 residues. Trimming shortened V by 0 bases and J by 7 bases, and 13 bases separated the two germline ends. CDR1 and CDR2 from the germline V gene are SGDLS and YYNGEE. The CDR3 region has the DNA TGTGCCAGCAGCGTAGTAGGGGGGCTAGTTGAAAAACTGTTTTTT. As protein: CASSVVGGLVEKLFF.

This clone was seen a handful of times. J is TRBJ2-7 and V is TRBV19, with D tentatively TRBD2 (6 bases). Germline CDR1 and CDR2: LNHDA and SQIVND (reference sequence). The germline V and J ends were trimmed by 4 bases and 4 bases, with 11 bases remaining between them. This CDR3 is built from 13 residues. The DNA of the CDR3 is TGTGCCAGTAGTAGGCCGGGGGAATACGAGCAGTACTTC. It codes for CASSRPGEYEQYF.

This clone was observed at least ten times. The J gene is TRBJ1-1, the V gene TRBV15; the D gene is possibly TRBD1 (6 bases). Germline CDR1 reads LNHNV; CDR2 reads YYDKDF (reference sequence). Trimming left V 3 bases short and J 4 bases short, with 9 bases between. There are 13 residues in the CDR3. CDR3 loop: CATSSRGGTEAFF. The CDR3, as DNA: TGTGCCACCAGCAGCAGGGGAGGCACTGAAGCTTTCTTT. Using reference TRBV15 and TRBJ1-1 for the parts outside the CDR3, the full variable domain is DAMVIQNPRYQVTQFGKPVTLSCSQTLNHNVMYWYQQKSSQAPKLLFHYYDKDFNNEADTPDNFQSRRPNTSFCFLDIRSPGLGDTAMYLCATSSRGGTEAFFGQGTRLTVV.

This clone was seen a few times. CDR3 region: CASSEARAGGPEQYF. The CDR3 DNA follows: TGTGCCAGCAGTGAAGCGAGGGCGGGGGGGCCCGAGCAGTACTTC. The chain combines TRBV6-1 with TRBJ2-7, with 9 nucleotides matching TRBD2. CDR3 size: 15 residues. V was pared by 0 bases and J by 6 bases, with 6 bases of the junction left unmatched. Germline CDR1 MNHNS, CDR2 SASEGT.

This clone was picked up many times. The chain combines TRBV20-1 with TRBJ2-3; D gene ambiguous. In germline, CDR1 is DFQATT, CDR2 SNEGSKA (reference sequence). Deletions cut 3 bases from V and 3 bases from J, with 10 bases between. This CDR3 is 13 amino acids long. Here the CDR3 DNA reads TGCAGTGCTAGGCCCACTACGACAGATACGCAGTATTTT. Translation gives CSARPTTTDTQYF.

As regards this clone: Likely a read error: the CDR3 ends without its conserved phenylalanine or tryptophan. CDR3 coding DNA: TGCAGTGCTAGTCGCCTGACTAGC. It specifies CSASRLTS. The chain has TRBV20-1 and TRBJ2-6, with D hard to call. V shed 3 bases and J shed 15 bases, with 3 bases lying between them. Germline loops: CDR1 DFQATT, CDR2 SNEGSKA (reference sequence). The CDR3 totals 8 residues.

This clone has a count of ten or more. V and J are TRBV27 and TRBJ2-2; no clear D gene. This CDR3 has 18 amino acids. V was shortened by 2 bases and J by 5 bases, with 21 bases between the two germline ends. The germline gives CDR1 MNHEY, CDR2 SMNVEV (reference sequence). The CDR3 bases are TGTGCCAGCAGTTTAGCTAGACCCAACACTTATCGGACCGGGGAGCTGTTTTTT. It is translated as CASSLARPNTYRTGELFF.

This clone was detected many times. The V call is TRBV14, the J call TRBJ2-1; 11 bases are a match to TRBD1. V dropped 6 bases and J dropped 5; count of bases not matched to a gene: 9. This CDR3 has 16 amino acids. Germline CDR1 is SGHDN and CDR2 is FVKESK. In DNA, the CDR3 is TGTGCCAGCAGACCGGACAGGGGGCCAGACAACAATGAGCAGTTCTTC. Translation gives CASRPDRGPDNNEQFF. Together with reference TRBV14 and TRBJ2-1, the CDR3 gives the full variable domain: EAGVTQFPSHSVIEKGQTVTLRCDPISGHDNLYWYRRVMGKEIKFLLHFVKESKQDESGMPNNRFLAERTGGTYSTLKVQPAELEDSGVYFCASRPDRGPDNNEQFFGPGTRLTVL.

This clone has only one observation. The V gene is TRBV7-8, the J gene TRBJ2-7; D unclear. Germline CDR1 SGHVS, CDR2 FQNEAQ. Trimming took off 1 base at V and 3 bases at J, with 10 bases between the two ends. This CDR3 has 14 residues. CDR3 nucleotides: TGTGCCAGCAGCTTAGGAAGCGCCAGCTACGAGCAGTACTTC. Amino acid sequence: CASSLGSASYEQYF.

This clone was recorded many times. V usage is TRBV7-3 and J usage is TRBJ2-3, with D perhaps matching TRBD1 or TRBD2 (5 bases each). This CDR3 contains 16 residues. CDR1 and CDR2 from the germline V gene are SGHTA and FQGTGA. V was cut by 2 bases and J by 6 bases, with 18 bases left in between. The CDR3 coding sequence is TGTGCCAGCAGCTTAGGAGGTGGGCAGGGCCTGGATACGCAGTATTTT. This sequence encodes CASSLGGGQGLDTQYF.

At least ten counts were recorded for this clone. This chain connects TRBV18 to TRBJ2-2; D remains ambiguous. Germline V gene lookup returns CDR1 KGHSH and CDR2 LQKENI. The V end lost 7 bases, the J end lost 0 bases, and 12 bases lay between the germline ends. The CDR3 runs to 15 residues. The CDR3 is CASLSPAANTGELFF. The CDR3 nucleotides read TGTGCCAGCTTATCCCCGGCCGCGAACACCGGGGAGCTGTTTTTT.

A word on this clone: A junction boundary mismatches the germline segment, possibly from a read error. The chain combines TRBV7-8 with TRBJ1-2; D unclear. The CDR3 extends over 14 amino acids. CDR1 is SGHVS and CDR2 is FQNEAQ in the germline V gene. This chain's CDR3 is CASSFAGVNYVYTF. The CDR3 region has the DNA TGTGCCAGCAGCTTTGCCGGGGTAAACTATGTCTACACCTTC.